These T cell receptor beta chains were read from a single sample in a study of blood T cell repertoires in COVID-19. Generated by immunoSEQ multiplex PCR, the TCRdb table keeps only in-frame clones and is missing some. This sample has fewer than 250,000 clones, with more than 80% found just once. Specimen: PBMCs or T cells enriched from blood (not recorded which). The receptors were gathered from a man aged 60-69 years who had recovered from COVID-19. CDR3s include the opening cysteine and the closing phenylalanine or tryptophan. A D gene is named only where the DNA matches it firmly. Size values are once, few and many counts, or a class for expanded clones, and some rows have none.

J,D,size,V,DNA,CDR3
TRBJ1-1,-,-,TRBV18,TGTGCCAGCTCCCGGACAGTTATGAACACTGAAGCTTTCTTT,CASSRTVMNTEAFF
TRBJ1-4,TRBD1,once,TRBV6-5,TGTGCCAGCACCCTGGAGGGGGCGATCGGTGAAAAACTGTTTTTT,CASTLEGAIGEKLFF
TRBJ2-5,-,few,TRBV14,TGTGCCAGCAGCCAAGAGGGGGGAGAGACCCAGTACTTC,CASSQEGGETQYF
TRBJ1-1,TRBD1,-,TRBV6-1,TGTGCCAGCAGTGAGCAGGGGGCGGCGGGTACTGAAGCTTTCTTT,CASSEQGAAGTEAFF
TRBJ2-1,-,-,TRBV6-4,TGTGCCAGCCTCCACGGGGGTCCTCCGGTTTACAATGAGCAGTTCTTC,CASLHGGPPVYNEQFF
TRBJ1-5,TRBD1,-,TRBV30,TGTGCCTGGGGGACAGGGTCGTCGGGTCAGCCCCAGCATTTT,CAWGTGSSGQPQHF
TRBJ1-5,TRBD1,-,TRBV5-5,TGTGCCAGCAGCTTGGTAGGGACAGCCATCAATAGCAATCAGCCCCAGCATTTT,CASSLVGTAINSNQPQHF
TRBJ1-2,-,-,TRBV10-3,TGTGCCATCAGTGAGTTCCAGGGCGACTATGGCTACACCTTC,CAISEFQGDYGYTF
TRBJ1-5,-,-,TRBV6-2/TRBV6-3,TGTGCCAGCAGTTACGAGGGCCAGGGCAATCAGCCCCAGCATTTT,CASSYEGQGNQPQHF
TRBJ1-6,-,-,TRBV7-9,TGTGCCAGCAGCTTTCAGGGGTCTAATTCACCCCTCCACTTT,CASSFQGSNSPLHF
TRBJ1-4,-,-,TRBV5-8,TGTGCCAGCAGCTTGAGACGGGCGGGTAATGAAAAACTGTTTTTT,CASSLRRAGNEKLFF
TRBJ2-1,TRBD2,-,TRBV29-1,TGCAGCGTTGTCGCACGGGGAGGGGATGAGCAGTTCTTC,CSVVARGGDEQFF
TRBJ1-1,TRBD1,-,TRBV5-1,TGCGCCAGCAGCCGGGACAGCGTGAACACTGAAGCTTTCTTT,CASSRDSVNTEAFF
TRBJ1-5,-,-,TRBV10-1,TGCGCCAGCACCCGGACACCCAGGGAGGGGCCCCAGCATTTT,CASTRTPREGPQHF
TRBJ2-7,-,few,TRBV7-2,TGTGCCAGCGCGAGGGGGGGCGCGCGCAACGAGCAGTACTTC,CASARGGARNEQYF
TRBJ1-2,-,-,TRBV5-6,TGTGCCAGCAGCCCCGGGCGGGGGCTTGGCTATGGCTACACCTTC,CASSPGRGLGYGYTF
TRBJ1-4,-,few,TRBV19,TGTGCCAGTAGCTGGGGGGGCAATGAAAAACTGTTTTTT,CASSWGGNEKLFF
TRBJ1-2,-,-,TRBV2,TGTGCCAGCAGAGGAGGGAACTATGGCTACACCTTC,CASRGGNYGYTF
TRBJ2-1,TRBD2,-,TRBV7-6,TGTGCCAGCAGCTTGGGTCTAGCGGGGGGTACTTACAATGAGCAGTTCTTC,CASSLGLAGGTYNEQFF
TRBJ1-2,TRBD1,-,TRBV7-2,TGTGCCAGCAGCAAGACAGGGGCTCCTACTTATGGCTACACCTTC,CASSKTGAPTYGYTF
TRBJ1-2,TRBD1,-,TRBV5-4,TGTGCCAGCAGCCTGGACAGGATAACAAATGGCTACACCTTC,CASSLDRITNGYTF
TRBJ2-3,-,-,TRBV27,TGTGCCAGCAGTTTAACAGCGGACCGGGGTGATACGCAGTATTTT,CASSLTADRGDTQYF
TRBJ2-3,TRBD2,once,TRBV7-2,TGTGCCAGCAGCTCCAGACTCAGCGGGGGGTTGGTTACGCAGTATTTT,CASSSRLSGGLVTQYF
TRBJ2-3,-,-,TRBV15,TGTGCCACCAGTCCGGGGGGCCAGGGGACAGATACGCAGTATTTT,CATSPGGQGTDTQYF
TRBJ1-6,-,-,TRBV18,TGTGCCAGCTCACCAGTTAGTCCGAATTCACCCCTCCACTTT,CASSPVSPNSPLHF
TRBJ2-3,TRBD2,-,TRBV7-2,TGTGCCAGCAGCACTAGCGGGGGGGCCGGGGGAGATACGCAGTATTTT,CASSTSGGAGGDTQYF
TRBJ1-5,-,-,TRBV5-8,TGTGCCAGCAGCTTCGCGACGGGTCCCCAGCATTTT,CASSFATGPQHF
TRBJ1-6,-,-,TRBV6-2/TRBV6-3,TGTGCCAGCAGTGCTTGGGGAGGCTACTATAATTCACCCCTCCACTTT,CASSAWGGYYNSPLHF
TRBJ1-2,-,few,TRBV6-5,TGTGCCAGCAGCCCCCCAGGGGACTATGGCTACACCTTC,CASSPPGDYGYTF
TRBJ1-4,-,-,TRBV24-1,TGTGCCACCAGTGATCCGACAGCCCGGCGGGAAAAACTGTTTTTT,CATSDPTARREKLFF
TRBJ1-4,TRBD1,-,TRBV19,TGTGCCAGTAGTAGGACAGGGTTGTTCGAAACTAATGAAAAACTGTTTTTT,CASSRTGLFETNEKLFF
TRBJ1-1,-,-,TRBV12-3/TRBV12-4,TGTGCCAGCAGCAAACACCCGAACACTGAAGCTTTCTTT,CASSKHPNTEAFF
TRBJ2-2,-,-,TRBV19,TGTGCCAGTTCTCCAAGGGGGGGGCTTTCGAACACCGGGGAGCTGTTTTTT,CASSPRGGLSNTGELFF